Detailed here is one T cell receptor beta chain. Regarding time point: pretreatment peripheral blood. The table came from immunoSEQ multiplex PCR; TCRdb's copy has only in-frame clones and leaves some out. In the table there are under 95,000 clones, about four fifths of which are singletons. This specimen comes from a study of PD-L1 blockade in urothelial cancer. For the study at large: When patients started atezolizumab in about 2014, it was given at 1,200 mg intravenously every 3 weeks. Between 0 and 3 chemotherapy regimens preceded treatment for each patient. Analyses used blood from 3 weeks (second dose) and 6 weeks after treatment start.

The TCR sequence derives from a man aged 55 to 70 with urothelial cancer. The source was PBMCs, collected around atezolizumab (anti-PD-L1) treatment.

CDR3 loop: CASSETSLTGEQFF. The CDR3 bases are TGTGCCAGCAGCGAAACCTCCCTGACAGGGGAGCAGTTCTTC. This chain links TRBV9 with TRBJ2-1; TRBD1 agrees at 7 bases. The CDR3 has 14 amino acids. The germline V gene has CDR1 SGDLS and CDR2 YYNGEE. The ends lost 3 bases at V and 10 bases at J; junction bases unmatched: 10.